The T cell receptor (beta chain) under discussion was sequenced for a study of CD8+ T cells in alopecia areata. Study context: Treatment ran 6 to 18 months, with 6 months of follow-up afterward.

Findings and limits, study-wide: Clonality was higher in lesional than normal scalp, especially in alopecia totalis/universalis. Although TCR sharing was seen in mice, sharing across patients was less clear, possibly for HLA-related reasons.

On this clone: The antigen remains unidentified.

RNA was extracted and reverse transcribed into cDNA as the sequencing template. The data were produced by immunoSEQ multiplex PCR, yet TCRdb's version contains in-frame clones alone and is incomplete. Here the sample spans hundreds of thousands of clones, approximately 52% being singletons. As part of sample collection, lesional scalp punch biopsies and peripheral blood were taken from alopecia areata patients. The CDR3 length is 12 residues. The germline gives CDR1 SNHLY, CDR2 FYNNEI. Trimming cost V 3 bases and J 3 bases, with 5 bases left between them. The sequences come from CD4+ T cells sorted from blood, collected at week 0. The rearrangement links TRBV2 to TRBJ1-2; no definite D call. The TCR was taken from a human donor with alopecia areata. CDR3 in DNA: TGTGCCAGCAGTGACGGTTACTATGGCTACACCTTC. This translates into CASSDGYYGYTF.